These 22 T cell receptor beta chains came from one sample sequenced in a study of blood T cell repertoires in COVID-19. Clones were read by immunoSEQ multiplex PCR, and TCRdb kept only the in-frame ones, dropping some. The data show 150,000 to 170,000 clones, approximately 83% seen once. The sequencing sample was made of peripheral blood. The receptors were gathered from a woman aged 60-70 years with COVID-19, enrolled during active disease.

The chain recombines TRBV9 with TRBJ1-5, with no clear D. The CDR3 loop spans 15 amino acids. Trimming took off 4 bases at V and 5 bases at J, with 16 bases between the two ends. The germline V gene encodes CDR1 SGDLS and CDR2 YYNGEE. CDR3 sequence (DNA): TGTGCCAGCAGCAAATCCCCCGACACCTATCAGCCCCAGCATTTT. Encoded protein: CASSKSPDTYQPQHF.

The genes are TRBV5-1 and TRBJ2-3; TRBD2 is a possible D gene (6 bases). Germline CDR1 SGHRS, CDR2 YFSETQ. The ends were cut back, 3 bases at V and 2 bases at J, with 13 bases in the middle. This CDR3 is 15 amino acids long. The CDR3 nucleotides read TGCGCCAGCAGCTCCGCGGGGCCACACACAGATACGCAGTATTTT. It translates to CASSSAGPHTDTQYF.

The rearrangement joins TRBV3-1 (or the pseudogene TRBV3-2) to TRBJ1-4, with D tentatively TRBD1 (5 bases). The germline V and J ends were trimmed by 4 bases and 4 bases, with 10 bases remaining between them. Germline V gives CDR1 LGHDT, CDR2 YNNKEL (reference sequence). This CDR3 has 14 residues. For the CDR3, the DNA is TGTGCCAGCAGCCTAAGGCAGGGTAATGAAAAACTGTTTTTT. It yields the protein CASSLRQGNEKLFF.

The J gene is TRBJ1-5, the V gene TRBV2; 7 bases match TRBD1. V was pared by 3 bases and J by 0 bases, with 11 bases of the junction left unmatched. CDR3 length: 18 amino acids. Germline V gene data show CDR1 as SNHLY and CDR2 as FYNNEI. The CDR3 loop reads CASSEFRGTEHSNQPQHF. The CDR3, as DNA: TGTGCCAGCAGTGAGTTCAGGGGGACGGAACATAGCAATCAGCCCCAGCATTTT. Filled out from reference TRBV2 and TRBJ1-5, the complete variable domain reads EPEVTQTPSHQVTQMGQEVILRCVPISNHLYFYWYRQILGQKVEFLVSFYNNEISEKSEIFDDQFSVERPDGSNFTLKIRSTKLEDSAMYFCASSEFRGTEHSNQPQHFGDGTRLSIL.

This clone was detected many times. The genes are TRBV20-1 and TRBJ2-7, with D hard to call. CDR3 length: 15 residues. Trimming stripped 3 bases from V and 0 bases from J, with 15 bases between. Germline CDR1 and CDR2: DFQATT and SNEGSKA (reference sequence). CDR3 loop: CSASRYPESSYEQYV. The CDR3 DNA reads as TGCAGTGCTAGTCGGTACCCGGAGAGCTCCTACGAGCAGTACGTC.

The chain recombines TRBV3-1 (or the pseudogene TRBV3-2) with TRBJ2-2, with 9 bases identical to TRBD1. The CDR3 covers 17 residues. Germline V gene data show CDR1 as LGHDT and CDR2 as YNNKEL (reference sequence). V dropped 5 bases and J dropped 4; count of bases not matched to a gene: 11. The CDR3 DNA is TGTGCCAGCAGCGGACCCCCTTACAGGGGGCCCACCGGGGAGCTGTTTTTT. Its protein product is CASSGPPYRGPTGELFF.

The chain uses TRBV27 and TRBJ1-1; TRBD1 might be the D (5 bases). The V end was cut by 7 bases, the J end by 3 bases, with 18 bases between. The CDR3 has 15 residues. The germline V gene has CDR1 MNHEY and CDR2 SMNVEV (reference sequence). The CDR3 sequence is CASNGQGKVYTEAFF. The CDR3, as DNA: TGTGCCAGCAATGGGCAGGGTAAGGTTTACACTGAAGCTTTCTTT.

The count of this clone is one. V is TRBV23-1 and J is TRBJ2-7, with TRBD1 identical over 7 bases. TRBV23-1 is an open reading frame, and its role is uncertain. The CDR3 sequence is 16 residues long. Losses at the gene ends were 0 bases for V and 0 bases for J; bases not matched to a gene: 5. The CDR3 DNA sequence: TGCGCCAGCAGTCAATCCCAAGACAGGGACTCCTACGAGCAGTACTTC. Its translation is CASSQSQDRDSYEQYF.

This chain connects TRBV5-1 to TRBJ1-1; TRBD1 aligns across 8 bases. The CDR3 totals 14 residues. Germline CDR1 SGHRS, CDR2 YFSETQ. V lost 3 bases to trimming and J lost 0 bases; unmatched junction nucleotides: 1. CDR3: CASSWDRMNTEAFF. CDR3 nucleotides: TGCGCCAGCAGCTGGGACAGGATGAACACTGAAGCTTTCTTT.

This clone was counted a single time. The chain joins TRBV10-3 to TRBJ1-1, with a possible D match to TRBD1 (5 bases). The CDR3 has 13 amino acids. Per germline, CDR1 ENHRY and CDR2 SYGVKD. V gave up 6 bases and J gave up 3 bases, with 11 bases separating them. The CDR3 sequence is CAISERGDTEAFF. The CDR3 DNA sequence: TGTGCCATCAGCGAGCGGGGGGACACTGAAGCTTTCTTT.

This clone has only one observation. The chain has TRBV24-1 and TRBJ2-2; unclear D gene. From germline, CDR1 is KGHDR and CDR2 SFDVKD. V dropped 5 bases and J dropped 0 bases, with 6 bases sitting between them. The CDR3 loop spans 14 amino acids. CDR3: CATSARSNTGELFF. CDR3 nucleotides: TGTGCCACCAGTGCGCGGTCGAACACCGGGGAGCTGTTTTTT.

This chain joins TRBV25-1 and TRBJ1-4; D is ambiguous. V was shortened by 11 bases and J by 4 bases, with 11 bases between the two germline ends. This CDR3 region has 12 residues. Per the germline V gene, CDR1 is MGHDK and CDR2 is SYGVNS. The CDR3, as DNA: TGTGCCGCTTCCCGGGGTAATGAAAAACTGTTTTTT. Its protein is CAASRGNEKLFF.

The rearrangement uses TRBV6-5 and TRBJ1-2, with TRBD1 matching 8 bases. The length of the CDR3 is 15 residues. Germline CDR1 and CDR2: MNHEY and SVGAGI. The junction had 9 bases not matched to a gene; V was cut back by 6 bases and J by 3 bases. This chain's CDR3 is CASSRGQATYYGYTF. In nucleotides, the CDR3 is TGTGCCAGCAGCCGGGGACAGGCAACGTACTATGGCTACACCTTC.

This sequence joins TRBV5-1 and TRBJ2-7; D might be TRBD2 (5 bases). CDR3 length: 14 residues. Germline V gene sequence: CDR1 SGHRS, CDR2 YFSETQ. V shed 4 bases and J shed 6 bases, with 17 bases lying between them. DNA of the CDR3: TGCGCCAGCAGCCCTGAGGGCCAACGGAGCGAGCAGTACTTC. This codes for CASSPEGQRSEQYF.

The sample holds one count of this clone. This chain connects TRBV19 to TRBJ1-1, with D tentatively TRBD1 (5 bases). Germline loops: CDR1 LNHDA, CDR2 SQIVND (reference sequence). The CDR3 has 14 amino acids. V was shortened by 7 bases and J by 2 bases, with 14 bases between the two germline ends. CDR3 sequence: CASIATVLNTEAFF. The CDR3 DNA reads TGTGCCAGTATCGCGACAGTTCTCAACACTGAAGCTTTCTTT. Using reference TRBV19 and TRBJ1-1 for the parts outside the CDR3, the full variable domain is DGGITQSPKYLFRKEGQNVTLSCEQNLNHDAMYWYRQDPGQGLRLIYYSQIVNDFQKGDIAEGYSVSREKKESFPLTVTSAQKNPTAFYLCASIATVLNTEAFFGQGTRLTVV.

The rearrangement uses TRBV19 and TRBJ1-2, with D possibly being TRBD1 (5 bases). V was shortened by 5 bases and J by 7 bases, with 20 bases between the two germline ends. Germline CDR1 and CDR2: LNHDA and SQIVND (reference sequence). The CDR3 is 15 amino acids. The CDR3 coding sequence is TGTGCCAGTAGTGGACACCACCCTACCCTTGGTGGCTACACCTTC. It translates to CASSGHHPTLGGYTF.

V is TRBV7-2 and J is TRBJ1-1, with 9 bases identical to TRBD1. The CDR3 spans 15 residues. Unmatched junction bases numbered 10, after V lost 6 bases and J lost 5 bases. Germline V gene lookup returns CDR1 SGHTA and CDR2 FQGNSA. CDR3 region: CASRTGTGRGTEAFF. The CDR3 coding sequence is TGTGCCAGCAGAACAGGGACAGGGCGAGGAACTGAAGCTTTCTTT.

The CDR3 region is CASFQPVAGGRETQYF. The CDR3 nucleotides are TGTGCCAGCTTTCAACCTGTGGCGGGGGGCCGAGAGACCCAGTACTTC. The chain links TRBV5-5 to TRBJ2-5; 8 positions agree with TRBD2. Trimming cost V 7 bases and J 4 bases; bases outside gene matches: 15. The germline CDR1 and CDR2 sequences are SGHKS and YYEKEE (reference sequence). The CDR3 is made up of 16 amino acids.

V is TRBV5-6 and J is TRBJ2-3; 8 bases line up with TRBD2. J was trimmed by 2 bases and V by 3 bases; bases with no gene match: 5. The CDR3 loop spans 15 amino acids. Germline CDR1 reads SGHDT; CDR2 reads YYEEEE. In nucleotides, the CDR3 is TGTGCCAGCAGCTCAGCGGGGGCCGTCACAGATACGCAGTATTTT. It translates to CASSSAGAVTDTQYF. Together with reference TRBV5-6 and TRBJ2-3, the CDR3 gives the full variable domain: DAGVTQSPTHLIKTRGQQVTLRCSPKSGHDTVSWYQQALGQGPQFIFQYYEEEERQRGNFPDRFSGHQFPNYSSELNVNALLLGDSALYLCASSSAGAVTDTQYFGPGTRLTVL.

The rearrangement uses TRBV24-1 and TRBJ2-1, with a tentative D call TRBD1 (6 bases). This CDR3 is built from 16 residues. Germline V lookup: CDR1 KGHDR, CDR2 SFDVKD. V shed 4 bases and J shed 3 bases, with 15 bases lying between them. The CDR3 is CATSETGHPLYNEQFF. The CDR3 DNA is TGTGCCACCAGTGAAACGGGACACCCACTCTACAATGAGCAGTTCTTC.

The DNA of the CDR3 is TGTGCCAGCAGCCTGACCCCGGGAGCGAGTCAGCCCCAGCATTTT. It is translated as CASSLTPGASQPQHF. The chain has TRBV6-2 or TRBV6-3 and TRBJ1-5, with D unresolved. Between the trimmed V and J ends, which lost 6 bases and 6 bases, there was a span of 18 bases. In germline, CDR1 is MNHEY, CDR2 SVGEGT. The length of the CDR3 is 15 residues.

The chain links TRBV5-4 to TRBJ1-1; 8 bases match TRBD1. Trimming at V came to 4 bases and at J to 10 bases, leaving 6 bases not matched to a gene. Germline V gives CDR1 SGHNT, CDR2 YYREEE (reference sequence). The CDR3 has 12 amino acids. The CDR3 is CASSQDRVRAFF. The CDR3 bases are TGTGCCAGCAGCCAGGACAGGGTACGAGCTTTCTTT. The full variable domain, rest sourced from reference TRBV5-4 and TRBJ1-1, is ETGVTQSPTHLIKTRGQQVTLRCSSQSGHNTVSWYQQALGQGPQFIFQYYREEENGRGNFPPRFSGLQFPNYSSELNVNALELDDSALYLCASSQDRVRAFFGQGTRLTVV.